A single sample is the source of the 24 T cell receptor beta chains below, sequenced in a study of a mutant IDH1 vaccine in newly diagnosed glioma. As to time point: baseline, week 1 (first vaccination visit). The treatment was: pre-vaccination baseline after standard-of-care therapy. Measured with immunoSEQ multiplex PCR; TCRdb has only the in-frame clones, and not every one. The sample yields just under 95,000 clones, 80% to 90% seen once. This material consisted of PBMCs, taken from a glioma patient treated with radiotherapy, temozolomide or both. The source of these receptors is a woman between 50 and 59 years old with glioma.

This clone was detected only a few times. The J gene is TRBJ2-7, the V gene TRBV5-1; TRBD2 agrees at 12 bases. Per the germline V gene, CDR1 is SGHRS and CDR2 is YFSETQ. V shed 4 bases and J 2 bases; nucleotides not matched to a gene: 7. The CDR3 consists of 16 residues. This CDR3 is CASSPGLAGITYEQYF. The CDR3 nucleotides are TGCGCCAGCAGCCCCGGACTAGCGGGGATTACCTACGAGCAGTACTTC. Full variable domain (missing parts from reference TRBV5-1 and TRBJ2-7): KAGVTQTPRYLIKTRGQQVTLSCSPISGHRSVSWYQQTPGQGLQFLFEYFSETQRNKGNFPGRFSGRQFSNSRSEMNVSTLELGDSALYLCASSPGLAGITYEQYFGPGTRLTVT.

The count of this clone is one. V and J are TRBV6-1 and TRBJ2-3; 8 bases line up with TRBD1. Looked up from germline, CDR1 is MNHNS and CDR2 is SASEGT. The CDR3 runs to 14 residues. V dropped 9 bases and J dropped 2; count of bases not matched to a gene: 7. CDR3 nucleotide sequence: TGTGCCAGTTGGGACAGGAGCCCCACAGATACGCAGTATTTT. The encoded protein is CASWDRSPTDTQYF.

This clone turned up a few times. This chain joins TRBV9 and TRBJ2-2, with 8 bases aligning to TRBD1. V dropped 2 bases and J dropped 6; count of bases not matched to a gene: 15. The CDR3 sequence is 18 residues long. The germline gives CDR1 SGDLS, CDR2 YYNGEE. The CDR3 DNA follows: TGTGCCAGCAGCGTCCTACCCGGACAGGGAGGATTGGCCGGGGAGCTGTTTTTT. Translated, it gives CASSVLPGQGGLAGELFF.

The V and J genes are TRBV5-5 and TRBJ1-6; no firm D call. Per the germline V gene, CDR1 is SGHKS and CDR2 is YYEKEE (reference sequence). Trimming stripped 0 bases from V and 7 bases from J, with 11 bases between. The CDR3 sequence is 15 residues long. Here the CDR3 reads CASSLAITANSPLHF. CDR3 coding DNA: TGTGCCAGCAGCTTGGCCATAACGGCAAATTCACCCCTCCACTTT.

Concerning this clone: One end of the junction is discordant with germline, which a read error may explain. This same CDR3 is encoded by further DNA sequences in the sample. The CDR3 nucleotides are TGCGCTAGCAGCCCAGGACAGGGTCTCAACACTGAAGCTTTCTTT. This codes for CASSPGQGLNTEAFF. The chain couples TRBV5-1 to TRBJ1-1, with 8 nucleotides matching TRBD1. Germline assignment: CDR1 SGHRS and CDR2 YFSETQ. The CDR3 consists of 15 residues.

The V and J genes are TRBV5-1 and TRBJ1-6, with D uncertain. Trimming left V 0 bases short and J 7 bases short, with 8 bases between. This CDR3 is built from 14 residues. CDR1 and CDR2 (germline): SGHRS, YFSETQ. CDR3 sequence: CASSLDGANSPLHF. The CDR3 bases are TGCGCCAGCAGCTTGGATGGAGCCAATTCACCCCTCCACTTT.

The CDR3 nucleotides read TGTGCCAGCTCCTCCCGAGCTCGCCCTGAAGCTTTCTTT. This gives the protein CASSSRARPEAFF. This chain uses TRBV18 with TRBJ1-1; D is unresolved. Germline V gene data show CDR1 as KGHSH and CDR2 as LQKENI. Trimming removed 6 bases at V and 6 bases at J, with 14 bases between. The CDR3 has 13 amino acids.

The rearrangement links TRBV19 to TRBJ2-5; no clear D gene. Trimming cost V 2 bases and J 5 bases, with 15 bases left between them. This CDR3 contains 15 residues. Germline CDR1 LNHDA, CDR2 SQIVND (reference sequence). The CDR3 DNA follows: TGTGCCAGTAGTATACCTGGGGTGTTGATTGAGACCCAGTACTTC. Translated, it gives CASSIPGVLIETQYF.

CDR3 region: CASSQGQMDTEAFF. The DNA for the CDR3 is TGCGCCAGCAGCCAAGGCCAGATGGACACTGAAGCTTTCTTT. The chain carries TRBV4-3 and TRBJ1-1, with unresolved D. V dropped 1 base and J dropped 3 bases, with 9 bases sitting between them. The CDR3 has 14 amino acids. Germline V gene sequence: CDR1 LGHNA, CDR2 YSLEER.

CDR3 amino acids: CAWSLGQGSNTIYF. For the CDR3, the DNA is TGTGCCTGGAGTTTGGGGCAGGGGAGCAACACCATATATTTT. This sequence joins TRBV30 and TRBJ1-3, with a possible D match to TRBD1 (6 bases). The germline V gene encodes CDR1 GTSNPN and CDR2 SVGIG (reference sequence). Trimming cost V 2 bases and J 7 bases, with 15 bases left between them. The length of the CDR3 is 14 residues. Together with reference TRBV30 and TRBJ1-3, the CDR3 gives the full variable domain: SQTIHQWPATLVQPVGSPLSLECTVEGTSNPNLYWYRQAAGRGLQLLFYSVGIGQISSEVPQNLSASRPQDRQFILSSKKLLLSDSGFYLCAWSLGQGSNTIYFGEGSWLTVV.

J is TRBJ2-5 and V is TRBV5-6; a weak D match, TRBD2 (6 bases). Trimming shortened V by 0 bases and J by 5 bases, and 11 bases separated the two germline ends. This CDR3 is built from 14 residues. Germline V lookup: CDR1 SGHDT, CDR2 YYEEEE. Written as DNA, the CDR3 is TGTGCCAGCAGCTTGGGCGGGACGGGGGAGACCCAGTACTTC. Translating gives CASSLGGTGETQYF.

V usage is TRBV6-7 and J usage is TRBJ1-1, with no clear D. TRBV6-7 is noted as an ORF with a role that remains uncertain. This CDR3 is 13 amino acids long. The germline V and J ends were trimmed by 8 bases and 1 base, with 11 bases remaining between them. This CDR3 is CASDGVSNTEAFF. The CDR3, as DNA: TGTGCCAGCGATGGTGTATCGAACACTGAAGCTTTCTTT.

This clone was seen a handful of times. The chain couples TRBV30 to TRBJ1-3, with D maybe TRBD1 (6 bases). CDR3 length equals 13 residues. V was pared by 4 bases and J by 0 bases, with 7 bases between. Germline lookup yields CDR1 GTSNPN and CDR2 SVGIG (reference sequence). CDR3 sequence reads: CAWTRGSGNTIYF. The CDR3 DNA reads as TGTGCCTGGACCAGGGGCTCTGGAAACACCATATATTTT.

This clone was seen a handful of times. The chain has TRBV18 and TRBJ1-1; no reliable D call. V was cut by 4 bases and J by 1 base, with 7 bases left in between. Germline values: CDR1 KGHSH, CDR2 LQKENI. There are 13 residues in the CDR3. The CDR3: CASSHSKNTEAFF. The CDR3 nucleotides are TGTGCCAGCTCACATTCAAAGAACACTGAAGCTTTCTTT.

The J gene is TRBJ1-6, the V gene TRBV5-1; the D gene is possibly TRBD1 (5 bases). V was cut by 1 base and J by 10 bases, with 15 bases left in between. The CDR3 contains 15 residues. The germline gives CDR1 SGHRS, CDR2 YFSETQ. In DNA, the CDR3 is TGCGCCAGCAGCTTGAGTCGGGGGGAAAACTCACCCCTCCACTTT. Protein product: CASSLSRGENSPLHF.

V is TRBV18 and J is TRBJ1-2; a weak D match, TRBD1 (5 bases). Between the trimmed V and J ends, which lost 1 base and 8 bases, there was a span of 11 bases. Looked up from germline, CDR1 is KGHSH and CDR2 is LQKENI. The CDR3 sequence is 13 residues long. CDR3 loop: CASSPQGEEGYTF. The DNA of the CDR3 is TGTGCCAGCTCACCACAAGGGGAGGAGGGCTACACCTTC.

The chain links TRBV14 to TRBJ2-5, with 8 nucleotides matching TRBD2. Germline V CDR1 and CDR2: SGHDN, FVKESK. V was clipped by 1 base and J by 5 bases; unmatched bases: 9. This CDR3 is built from 16 residues. As DNA, the CDR3 is TGTGCCAGCAGCCAAGGGAGCGGGAGCTCTCGGGAGACCCAGTACTTC. Protein: CASSQGSGSSRETQYF.

The rearrangement joins TRBV4-2 to TRBJ1-4; no clear D. This CDR3 region has 15 residues. Between the trimmed V and J ends, which lost 0 bases and 0 bases, there was a span of 5 bases. CDR1 and CDR2 (germline): LGHNA, YNFKEQ. The CDR3 here is CASSQDRATNEKLFF. As DNA, the CDR3 is TGTGCCAGCAGCCAAGATCGAGCAACTAATGAAAAACTGTTTTTT.

The CDR3 reads CASSKTVMNTEAFF. As DNA, the CDR3 is TGCGCCAGCAGCAAGACAGTTATGAACACTGAAGCTTTCTTT. The chain is built from TRBV5-1 and TRBJ1-1; TRBD1 might be the D (5 bases). The CDR3 contains 14 residues. Germline CDR1 SGHRS, CDR2 YFSETQ. The germline V and J ends were trimmed by 4 bases and 0 bases, with 10 bases remaining between them.

The rearrangement links TRBV19 to TRBJ1-6; 8 nucleotides match TRBD1. With V trimmed by 4 bases and J by 7 bases, 9 bases remained unmatched. Germline V gene lookup returns CDR1 LNHDA and CDR2 SQIVND (reference sequence). The CDR3 totals 16 residues. CDR3 protein: CASSKWTGLKNSPLHF. CDR3 in DNA: TGTGCCAGTAGTAAATGGACAGGGCTTAAAAATTCACCCCTCCACTTT.

The chain links TRBV4-2 to TRBJ1-1; no definite D call. The CDR3 runs 16 residues. Trimming stripped 1 base from V and 3 bases from J, with 15 bases between. CDR1 and CDR2 from the germline V gene are LGHNA and YNFKEQ. CDR3 bases: TGTGCCAGCAGCCAAGGTTTTCTCACCGCCGACACTGAAGCTTTCTTT. This translates into CASSQGFLTADTEAFF.

V and J are TRBV5-1 and TRBJ2-2; TRBD1 agrees at 7 bases. The CDR3 extends over 13 amino acids. J gave up 7 bases and V 5 bases, and 5 bases lay outside the gene matches. CDR1 is SGHRS and CDR2 is YFSETQ in the germline V gene. This chain's CDR3 is CASRQGRDGELFF. In nucleotides, the CDR3 is TGCGCCAGCAGACAGGGGAGAGACGGGGAGCTGTTTTTT.

The chain has TRBV6-4 and TRBJ2-3; 12 bases are a match to TRBD2. The trim removed 0 bases at V and 8 bases at J, leaving 9 bases unmatched. The CDR3 contains 17 residues. From germline, CDR1 is MRHNA and CDR2 SNTAGT. CDR3 DNA sequence: TGTGCCAGCAGTGACTCAGCTAGCGGGGGGGCCGGGGGTACGCAGTATTTT. Translated, it gives CASSDSASGGAGGTQYF.

The V gene is TRBV7-9, the J gene TRBJ2-2, with unresolved D. Germline V gene lookup returns CDR1 SEHNR and CDR2 FQNEAQ (reference sequence). There are 15 residues in the CDR3. Trimming took off 3 bases at V and 4 bases at J, with 12 bases between the two ends. CDR3 in amino acids: CASSFPRMGTGELFF. CDR3 in DNA: TGTGCCAGCAGCTTTCCGAGGATGGGCACCGGGGAGCTGTTTTTT.